The T cell receptor (beta chain) described here comes from a study of T cell changes during pregnancy in multiple sclerosis. CDR1 and CDR2 from the germline V gene are SGHNT and YENEEA. V was clipped by 1 base and J by 1 base, with 8 bases between them. This CDR3 is built from 15 residues. The protocol was immunoSEQ multiplex PCR, while the TCRdb copy is restricted to in-frame clones and leaves out a portion. The table shows more than 55,000 clones, with 91% occurring only once. Material: peripheral blood, obtained after pregnancy. The TCR was taken from a female donor in good health, enrolled as a control in a pregnancy study. The V and J genes are TRBV11-3 and TRBJ2-1; possible D gene TRBD1, 6 bases. CDR3 sequence (DNA): TGTGCCAGCAGCTTAGGACAGGATTCCTACAATGAGCAGTTCTTC. The encoded protein is CASSLGQDSYNEQFF.